This T cell receptor beta chain was identified during a study of early T cells in non-severe SARS-CoV-2 infection. Individual cDNA molecules were tagged with unique molecular identifiers. Via MiXCR, TCRdb re-called the 5' RACE reads, giving one row per CDR3 protein. The sample has around 58,000 distinct CDR3 sequences; just under 5% are singletons. This clonotype was observed a few times. CDR1 is SGHRS, CDR2 YFSETQ, per germline. The CDR3 extends over 15 amino acids. After removal of 4 bases from V and 4 bases from J, the junction contained 9 bases not matched to a gene. Source material: whole blood. The source of this sequence is an adult who was a healthcare worker with PCR-confirmed SARS-CoV-2 infection or an uninfected control (not recorded which). This chain connects TRBV5-1 to TRBJ1-2; 8 bases fit TRBD1. The CDR3 bases are TGCGCCAGCAGCGAGTCCCAGGGGGCGCCCTATGGCTACACCTTC. It is translated as CASSESQGAPYGYTF.